These T cell receptor beta chains were read from a single sample in a study of cytomegalovirus exposure and HLA in healthy donors. Produced via immunoSEQ multiplex PCR; TCRdb's table is partial and in-frame only. Counted here are 150,000 to 250,000 clones, around 83% occurring once; the ten biggest clones make up 5.5% to 7.5%. Material for sequencing was PBMCs. These receptors were taken from a woman in her 50s in good health and CMV-seropositive. CDR3s include the opening cysteine and the closing phenylalanine or tryptophan.

TRBV5-1,TRBJ2-5,CASSWGTSGTETQYF
TRBV4-1,TRBJ2-3,CASSQPPGLVGEGTTQYF
TRBV28,TRBJ2-1,CASSPGTGAYNEQFF
TRBV5-1,TRBJ2-1,CASSPRPTGDEQFF
TRBV2,TRBJ1-1,CASSEETLGTEAFF
TRBV4-1,TRBJ1-3,CASSEGASGNTIYF
TRBV21-1,TRBJ1-2,CASSQRQAPIYGYTF
TRBV5-6,TRBJ2-1,CASSTVPGLSPSYNEQFF
TRBV28,TRBJ2-7,CASSLEQGAGEQYF
TRBV12-5,TRBJ2-2,CASGLARDSLNTGELFF
TRBV19,TRBJ2-3,CASSISPDRDTQYF
TRBV29-1,TRBJ2-7,CSVRTGFTYEQYF
TRBV7-9,TRBJ2-2,CASSWDRGNWNTGELFF
TRBV18,TRBJ1-4,CASSPVAATNEKLFF
TRBV7-9,TRBJ1-1,CASSLGQVLTEAFF
TRBV28,TRBJ1-5,CASSLAGTAYNQPQHF
TRBV28,TRBJ1-1,CASRDRGSPEAFF
TRBV6-5,TRBJ2-7,CASSYGGGAYEQYF
TRBV27,TRBJ2-4,CASSYLGSPLGNIQYF
TRBV30,TRBJ2-1,CAWRLYNEQFF
TRBV6-1,TRBJ2-1,CASSDGGTTYNEQFF
TRBV19,TRBJ2-3,CASTPRTSGDGDTQYF
TRBV2,TRBJ2-3,CASSREVTDTQYF
TRBV28,TRBJ2-5,CASSFSNQETQYF
TRBV7-2,TRBJ2-1,CASSPGTSGNEQFF
TRBV28,TRBJ1-5,CASSLGTGVGQPQHF